Presented here are 27 T cell receptor beta chains from one specimen sequenced in a study of CD8+ T cells in alopecia areata. Treatment given: oral pan-JAK inhibitor, 5-10 mg twice daily. RNA was extracted and reverse transcribed into cDNA as the sequencing template. The assay was immunoSEQ multiplex PCR, and TCRdb's table has in-frame clones only and misses some. The sample consists of about 210,000 clones, more than 60% of them appearing once. Sequenced here: CD4+ T cells sorted from blood, sampled at week 44, from a patient treated with tofacitinib. All receptors derive from a human donor with alopecia areata.

V and J are TRBV7-2 and TRBJ2-5; TRBD2 aligns across 8 bases. Germline V CDR1 and CDR2: SGHTA, FQGNSA. V lost 8 bases and J lost 5; bases outside the gene matches: 10. This CDR3 has 14 amino acids. The DNA of the CDR3 is TGTGCCAGCGCGGGGGGTACCGGCAGGGAGACCCAGTACTTC. Translated: CASAGGTGRETQYF.

The CDR3 sequence is CASSVEAGPNSPLHF. The CDR3, as DNA: TGTGCCAGCAGTGTTGAGGCAGGTCCCAATTCACCCCTCCACTTT. This chain uses TRBV2 with TRBJ1-6; D gene unclear. Germline CDR1 reads SNHLY; CDR2 reads FYNNEI. Trimming shortened V by 4 bases and J by 7 bases, and 14 bases separated the two germline ends. CDR3 length: 15 amino acids.

V is TRBV7-9 and J is TRBJ2-2; 7 bases align to TRBD1. Trimming took 5 bases from V and 5 from J; bases not matched to a gene: 8. CDR1 and CDR2 (germline): SEHNR, FQNEAQ (reference sequence). CDR3 size: 15 residues. The CDR3 loop is CASSQTGWGTGELFF. The CDR3 nucleotides read TGTGCCAGCAGCCAGACAGGGTGGGGTACCGGGGAGCTGTTTTTT. Filled out from reference TRBV7-9 and TRBJ2-2, the complete variable domain reads DTGVSQNPRHKITKRGQNVTFRCDPISEHNRLYWYRQTLGQGPEFLTYFQNEAQLEKSRLLSDRFSAERPKGSFSTLEIQRTEQGDSAMYLCASSQTGWGTGELFFGEGSRLTVL.

This rearrangement joins TRBV9 to TRBJ2-7; maybe TRBD2 (5 bases). Germline CDR1 and CDR2: SGDLS and YYNGEE. Trimming stripped 1 base from V and 4 bases from J, with 15 bases between. The CDR3 has 15 amino acids. This CDR3 reads CASSVSGISGYEQYF. DNA for the CDR3: TGTGCCAGCAGCGTATCGGGGATTTCGGGGTACGAGCAGTACTTC.

The genes are TRBV7-9 and TRBJ1-5; a weak D match, TRBD1 (6 bases). V gave up 3 bases and J gave up 7 bases, with 16 bases separating them. Germline lookup yields CDR1 SEHNR and CDR2 FQNEAQ (reference sequence). The CDR3 runs to 15 residues. The CDR3 nucleotides are TGTGCCAGCAGCTTCTTCCCGGACAGCAGGCAGCCCCAGCATTTT. Residues: CASSFFPDSRQPQHF.

The gene calls are TRBV19 and TRBJ1-5, with 8 bases that match TRBD1. Germline CDR1 LNHDA, CDR2 SQIVND (reference sequence). This CDR3 comprises 15 residues. J was trimmed by 3 bases and V by 3 bases; bases with no gene match: 4. The CDR3 nucleotides read TGTGCCAGTAGTATCGACAGGGGCGACAATCAGCCCCAGCATTTT. It codes for CASSIDRGDNQPQHF.

The chain links TRBV29-1 to TRBJ2-3; D is possibly TRBD2 (6 bases). Germline CDR1 and CDR2: SQVTM and ANQGSEA. With 3 bases removed from V and 2 bases from J, the gap between germline ends came to 9 bases. This CDR3 region has 13 residues. The CDR3 here is CSVDAGNTDTQYF. The CDR3 DNA reads TGCAGCGTTGATGCGGGGAACACAGATACGCAGTATTTT.

The chain uses TRBV4-3 and TRBJ1-2; D not resolved. Trimming removed 0 bases from V and 4 bases from J, with 9 bases in between. Per germline, CDR1 LGHNA and CDR2 YSLEER. The CDR3 runs 14 residues. The CDR3 loop reads CASSQDRRTYGYTF. DNA of the CDR3: TGCGCCAGCAGCCAAGACCGACGGACCTATGGCTACACCTTC.

This clone has a handful of counts. The V gene is TRBV29-1, the J gene TRBJ1-4, with 9 positions matching TRBD1. The CDR3 spans 12 residues. In germline, CDR1 is SQVTM, CDR2 ANQGSEA. Germline trimming cut 6 bases from V and 5 bases from J; bases unmatched to any gene: 1. CDR3 in amino acids: CSVGQGNEKLFF. CDR3 in DNA: TGCAGCGTCGGACAGGGGAATGAAAAACTGTTTTTT.

This clone has a single count. The V gene is TRBV9, the J gene TRBJ1-5; D possibly corresponds to TRBD1 (6 bases). Germline values: CDR1 SGDLS, CDR2 YYNGEE. CDR3 length equals 15 residues. The ends were cut back, 4 bases at V and 0 bases at J, with 11 bases in the middle. The CDR3 sequence: CASSLGHSSNQPQHF. The CDR3 coding sequence is TGTGCCAGCAGCTTGGGACACAGTAGCAATCAGCCCCAGCATTTT.

The rearrangement joins TRBV27 to TRBJ2-3; D ambiguous. Per the germline V gene, CDR1 is MNHEY and CDR2 is SMNVEV (reference sequence). V shed 5 bases and J shed 6 bases, with 15 bases lying between them. This CDR3 spans 14 amino acids. The CDR3 here is CASSPQVPRDTQYF. CDR3 nucleotide sequence: TGTGCCAGCAGTCCCCAGGTCCCCCGGGATACGCAGTATTTT.

There are a few counts of this clone. The chain has TRBV10-3 and TRBJ2-7, with D tentatively TRBD1 (6 bases). This CDR3 is built from 14 residues. Germline values: CDR1 ENHRY, CDR2 SYGVKD. V lost 3 bases and J lost 1, with 10 bases in between. In DNA, the CDR3 is TGTGCCATCAGTGATAGCAGGGGATCCTACGAGCAGTACTTC. Protein: CAISDSRGSYEQYF.

J is TRBJ2-1 and V is TRBV29-1, with TRBD1 as a possible D gene (8 bases). V lost 5 bases to trimming and J lost 4 bases, with 12 bases between them. The CDR3 is 13 residues long. The germline CDR1 and CDR2 sequences are SQVTM and ANQGSEA. The CDR3 loop is CSVSQGGYNEQFF. In DNA, the CDR3 is TGCAGCGTTTCACAGGGGGGGTACAATGAGCAGTTCTTC.

CDR3 bases: TGCGCCAGCAGCGCAGGGGAGCGGGAAGGCTACACCTTC. Its protein product is CASSAGEREGYTF. The chain couples TRBV5-1 to TRBJ1-2; D perhaps matches TRBD1 (6 bases). Germline assignment: CDR1 SGHRS and CDR2 YFSETQ. The CDR3 loop spans 13 amino acids. V gave up 4 bases and J gave up 8 bases, with 15 bases separating them.

This clone was counted a few times. This chain connects TRBV21-1 to TRBJ2-1; the table calls TRBD1, which could not be checked here. TRBV21-1 is a pseudogene locus. The CDR3 has 15 residues. CDR3 loop: CASSKERQAPNEQFF. For the CDR3, the DNA is TGTGCCAGCAGCAAAGAAAGGCAGGCGCCCAATGAGCAGTTCTTC.

Details on this clone: The same CDR3 is also encoded by other DNA sequences in this sample. J is TRBJ2-1 and V is TRBV9; D gene ambiguous. This CDR3 contains 12 residues. The V gene's germline CDR1 is SGDLS and CDR2 YYNGEE. The V gene lost 4 bases and the J gene lost 10 bases, with 12 bases spanning the gap. The CDR3 reads CASSPPGGEQFF. The CDR3 DNA reads as TGTGCCAGCAGCCCTCCGGGTGGGGAGCAGTTCTTC.

The chain joins TRBV5-6 to TRBJ2-3; D might be TRBD1 (6 bases). The germline CDR1 and CDR2 sequences are SGHDT and YYEEEE. The CDR3 consists of 15 residues. Trimming pared 5 bases from V and 0 bases from J, leaving 13 bases between. The CDR3 nucleotides read TGTGCCAGCAGGCTCGGGACACCTAGCACAGATACGCAGTATTTT. This gives the protein CASRLGTPSTDTQYF. Full variable domain (rest looked up from reference TRBV5-6 and TRBJ2-3): DAGVTQSPTHLIKTRGQQVTLRCSPKSGHDTVSWYQQALGQGPQFIFQYYEEEERQRGNFPDRFSGHQFPNYSSELNVNALLLGDSALYLCASRLGTPSTDTQYFGPGTRLTVL.

In DNA, the CDR3 is TGTGCCAGCAGCCCGCGGACTAGTTGGCGGGAGACCCAGTACTTC. Protein sequence: CASSPRTSWRETQYF. The chain employs TRBV7-2 and TRBJ2-5; 7 nucleotides match TRBD2. CDR1 is SGHTA, CDR2 FQGNSA, per germline. Germline trimming cut 5 bases from V and 5 bases from J; bases unmatched to any gene: 11. This CDR3 has 15 residues.

The V gene is TRBV29-1, the J gene TRBJ1-2, with TRBD1 matching 7 bases. The CDR3 is made up of 11 amino acids. J was trimmed by 10 bases and V by 3 bases; bases with no gene match: 5. Per the germline V gene, CDR1 is SQVTM and CDR2 is ANQGSEA. CDR3 residues: CSVDDRAAYTF. In DNA form, the CDR3 reads TGCAGCGTTGATGACAGGGCCGCCTACACCTTC.

The genes are TRBV5-1 and TRBJ1-1, with D perhaps TRBD1 (6 bases). V dropped 0 bases and J dropped 1 base, with 13 bases sitting between them. CDR1 and CDR2 from the germline V gene are SGHRS and YFSETQ. The CDR3 is 16 residues long. CDR3 bases: TGCGCCAGCAGCTTGGGTCTACAGGACAGGAACACTGAAGCTTTCTTT. The encoded protein is CASSLGLQDRNTEAFF.

This clone was seen a few times. The chain employs TRBV29-1 and TRBJ2-7; D is perhaps TRBD1 (6 bases). The CDR3 consists of 12 residues. The germline gives CDR1 SQVTM, CDR2 ANQGSEA. V was trimmed by 7 bases and J by 0 bases, leaving 10 bases between them. In DNA form, the CDR3 reads TGCAGCGCTAAGGACAGCTCCTACGAGCAGTACTTC. Encoded protein: CSAKDSSYEQYF.

This clone was observed once. V is TRBV29-1 and J is TRBJ2-7, with a weak D call TRBD1 (6 bases). The CDR3 runs to 13 residues. Germline V lookup: CDR1 SQVTM, CDR2 ANQGSEA. The V end was cut by 7 bases, the J end by 3 bases, with 16 bases between. The CDR3 DNA reads TGCAGCGCCGAAGGGGGTGGGGGCTACGAGCAGTACTTC. This gives the protein CSAEGGGGYEQYF.

This clone has only a few counts. The J gene is TRBJ2-7, the V gene TRBV29-1; possible D gene TRBD2, 5 bases. Germline V gives CDR1 SQVTM, CDR2 ANQGSEA. CDR3 length: 14 amino acids. V shed 4 bases and J shed 2 bases, with 15 bases lying between them. The CDR3: CSVGGLGGPYEQYF. The CDR3, as DNA: TGCAGCGTTGGTGGACTCGGAGGCCCCTACGAGCAGTACTTC.

The chain employs TRBV6-5 and TRBJ2-7, with 7 bases identical to TRBD1. The trim removed 6 bases at V and 7 bases at J, leaving 12 bases unmatched. CDR3 length: 14 amino acids. Per the germline V gene, CDR1 is MNHEY and CDR2 is SVGAGI. This chain's CDR3 is CASSQSGTRGEQYF. The CDR3 DNA reads as TGTGCCAGCAGCCAGTCCGGGACCAGGGGGGAGCAGTACTTC.

The chain carries TRBV30 and TRBJ2-7; no clear D. Germline CDR1 reads GTSNPN; CDR2 reads SVGIG (reference sequence). The CDR3 contains 12 residues. Trimming stripped 1 base from V and 6 bases from J, with 10 bases between. CDR3 loop: CAWSGRVREQYF. The DNA of the CDR3 is TGTGCCTGGAGTGGTAGGGTCCGCGAGCAGTACTTC.

This sequence joins TRBV4-3 and TRBJ1-2, with TRBD1 matching over 7 bases. CDR1 and CDR2 (germline): LGHNA, YSLEER. The CDR3 spans 15 residues. With 0 bases clipped from V and 4 bases from J, the junction kept 5 bases outside the gene matches. In DNA, the CDR3 is TGCGCCAGCAGCCAAGATAATGAGGGGGCCTATGGCTACACCTTC. Residues: CASSQDNEGAYGYTF.

This clone has just one count. The chain couples TRBV18 to TRBJ1-5; TRBD1 might be the D (6 bases). The CDR3 extends over 14 amino acids. The V gene's germline CDR1 is KGHSH and CDR2 LQKENI. Deletions cut 6 bases from V and 0 bases from J, with 9 bases between. DNA of the CDR3: TGTGCCAGCTCTCCGGACAGTAGCAATCAGCCCCAGCATTTT. Protein: CASSPDSSNQPQHF. Drawing the rest from reference TRBV18 and TRBJ1-5, the complete variable domain is NAGVMQNPRHLVRRRGQEARLRCSPMKGHSHVYWYRQLPEEGLKFMVYLQKENIIDESGMPKERFSAEFPKEGPSILRIQQVVRGDSAAYFCASSPDSSNQPQHFGDGTRLSIL.